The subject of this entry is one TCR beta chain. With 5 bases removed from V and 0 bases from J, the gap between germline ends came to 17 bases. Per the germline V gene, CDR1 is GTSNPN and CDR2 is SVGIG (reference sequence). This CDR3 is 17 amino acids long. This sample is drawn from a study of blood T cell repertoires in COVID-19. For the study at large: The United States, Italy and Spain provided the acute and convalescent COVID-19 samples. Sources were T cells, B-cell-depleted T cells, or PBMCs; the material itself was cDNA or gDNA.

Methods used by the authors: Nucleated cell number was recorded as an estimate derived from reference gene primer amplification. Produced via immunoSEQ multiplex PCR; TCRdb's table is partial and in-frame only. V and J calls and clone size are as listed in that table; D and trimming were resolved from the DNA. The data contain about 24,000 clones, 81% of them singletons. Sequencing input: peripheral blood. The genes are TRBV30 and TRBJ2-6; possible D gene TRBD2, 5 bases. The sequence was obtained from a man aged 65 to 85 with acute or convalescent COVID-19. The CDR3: CAWGTGGAVSGANVLTF. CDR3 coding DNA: TGTGCCTGGGGAACGGGTGGAGCGGTCTCTGGGGCCAACGTCCTGACTTTC.